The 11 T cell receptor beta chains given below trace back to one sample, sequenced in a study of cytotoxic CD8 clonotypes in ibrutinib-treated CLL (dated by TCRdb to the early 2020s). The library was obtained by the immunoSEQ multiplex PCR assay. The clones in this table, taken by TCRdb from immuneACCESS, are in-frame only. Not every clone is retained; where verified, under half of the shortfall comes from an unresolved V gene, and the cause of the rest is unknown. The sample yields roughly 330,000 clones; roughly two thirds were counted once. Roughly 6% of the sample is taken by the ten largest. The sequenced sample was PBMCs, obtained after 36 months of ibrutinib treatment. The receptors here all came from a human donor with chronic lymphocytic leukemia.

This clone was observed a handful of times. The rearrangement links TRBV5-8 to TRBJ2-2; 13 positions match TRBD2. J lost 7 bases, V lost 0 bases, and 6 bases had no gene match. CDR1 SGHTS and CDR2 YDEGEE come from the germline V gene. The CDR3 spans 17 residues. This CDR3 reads CASSLGGLAGVYGELFF. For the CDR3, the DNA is TGTGCCAGCAGCTTGGGAGGACTAGCGGGAGTATACGGGGAGCTGTTTTTT.

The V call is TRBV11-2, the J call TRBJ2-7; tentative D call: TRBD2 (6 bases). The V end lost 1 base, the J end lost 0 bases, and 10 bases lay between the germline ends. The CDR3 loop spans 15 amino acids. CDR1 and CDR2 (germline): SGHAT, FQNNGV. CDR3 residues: CASSLVTGLSYEQYF. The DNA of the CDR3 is TGTGCCAGCAGCTTAGTTACGGGACTCTCCTACGAGCAGTACTTC.

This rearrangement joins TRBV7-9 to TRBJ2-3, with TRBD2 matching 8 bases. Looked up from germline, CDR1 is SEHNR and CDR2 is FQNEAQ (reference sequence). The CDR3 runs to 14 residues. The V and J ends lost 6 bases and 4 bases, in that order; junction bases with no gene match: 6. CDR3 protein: CASRRAGVADTQYF. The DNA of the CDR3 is TGTGCCAGCAGGAGAGCGGGAGTGGCAGATACGCAGTATTTT. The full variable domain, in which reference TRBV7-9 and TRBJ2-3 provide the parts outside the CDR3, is DTGVSQNPRHKITKRGQNVTFRCDPISEHNRLYWYRQTLGQGPEFLTYFQNEAQLEKSRLLSDRFSAERPKGSFSTLEIQRTEQGDSAMYLCASRRAGVADTQYFGPGTRLTVL.

The CDR3, as DNA: TGTGCCAGCTCACCACAGGTCCCGCCCTACGAGCAGTACTTC. Translated, it gives CASSPQVPPYEQYF. J is TRBJ2-7 and V is TRBV18; no definite D call. V was trimmed by 1 base and J by 2 bases, leaving 9 bases between them. The CDR3 is 14 residues long. Germline V gene data show CDR1 as KGHSH and CDR2 as LQKENI. Drawing the rest from reference TRBV18 and TRBJ2-7, the complete variable domain is NAGVMQNPRHLVRRRGQEARLRCSPMKGHSHVYWYRQLPEEGLKFMVYLQKENIIDESGMPKERFSAEFPKEGPSILRIQQVVRGDSAAYFCASSPQVPPYEQYFGPGTRLTVT.

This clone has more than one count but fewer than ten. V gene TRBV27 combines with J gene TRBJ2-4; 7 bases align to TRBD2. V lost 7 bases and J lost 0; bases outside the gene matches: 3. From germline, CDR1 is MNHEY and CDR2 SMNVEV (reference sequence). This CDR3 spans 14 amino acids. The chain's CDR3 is CASIAGVAKNIQYF. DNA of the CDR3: TGTGCCAGCATCGCGGGGGTAGCCAAAAACATTCAGTACTTC.

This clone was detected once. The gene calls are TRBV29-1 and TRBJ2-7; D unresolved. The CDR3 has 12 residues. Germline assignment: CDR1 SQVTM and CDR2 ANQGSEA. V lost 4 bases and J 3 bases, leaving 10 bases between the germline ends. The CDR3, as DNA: TGCAGCGTTGGAGCGTGGGGCTACGAGCAGTACTTC. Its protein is CSVGAWGYEQYF.

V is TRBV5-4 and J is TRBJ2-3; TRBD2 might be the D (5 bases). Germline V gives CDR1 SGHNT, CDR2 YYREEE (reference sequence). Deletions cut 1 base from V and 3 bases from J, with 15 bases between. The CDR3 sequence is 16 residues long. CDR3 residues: CASSLWAGVVTDTQYF. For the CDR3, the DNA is TGTGCCAGCAGCTTGTGGGCGGGCGTGGTGACAGATACGCAGTATTTT.

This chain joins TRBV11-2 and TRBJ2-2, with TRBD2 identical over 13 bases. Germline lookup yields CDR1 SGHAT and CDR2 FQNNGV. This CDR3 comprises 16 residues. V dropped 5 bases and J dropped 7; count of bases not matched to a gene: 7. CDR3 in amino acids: CASSLGLAGPSGELFF. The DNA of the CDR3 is TGTGCCAGCAGCCTGGGACTAGCGGGGCCTAGCGGGGAGCTGTTTTTT.

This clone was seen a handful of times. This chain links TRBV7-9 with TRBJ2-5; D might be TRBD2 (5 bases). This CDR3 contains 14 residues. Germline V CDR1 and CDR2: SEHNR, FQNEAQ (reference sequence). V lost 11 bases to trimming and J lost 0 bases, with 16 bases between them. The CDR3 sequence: CAGRAGGYQETQYF. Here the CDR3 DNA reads TGTGCCGGCCGGGCCGGCGGGTACCAAGAGACCCAGTACTTC.

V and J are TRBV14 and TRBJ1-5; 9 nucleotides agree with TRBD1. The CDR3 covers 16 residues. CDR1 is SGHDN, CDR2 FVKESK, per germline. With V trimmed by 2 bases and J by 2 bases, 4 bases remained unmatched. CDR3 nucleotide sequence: TGTGCCAGCAGCCAAAACAGGGGGCACGGCAATCAGCCCCAGCATTTT. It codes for CASSQNRGHGNQPQHF.

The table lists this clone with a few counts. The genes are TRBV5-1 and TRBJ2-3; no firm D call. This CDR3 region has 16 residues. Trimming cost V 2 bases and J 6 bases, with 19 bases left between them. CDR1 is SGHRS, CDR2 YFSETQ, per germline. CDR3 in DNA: TGCGCCAGCAGCTTTTACCAGGCCATAGTTGGTGATACGCAGTATTTT. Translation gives CASSFYQAIVGDTQYF.